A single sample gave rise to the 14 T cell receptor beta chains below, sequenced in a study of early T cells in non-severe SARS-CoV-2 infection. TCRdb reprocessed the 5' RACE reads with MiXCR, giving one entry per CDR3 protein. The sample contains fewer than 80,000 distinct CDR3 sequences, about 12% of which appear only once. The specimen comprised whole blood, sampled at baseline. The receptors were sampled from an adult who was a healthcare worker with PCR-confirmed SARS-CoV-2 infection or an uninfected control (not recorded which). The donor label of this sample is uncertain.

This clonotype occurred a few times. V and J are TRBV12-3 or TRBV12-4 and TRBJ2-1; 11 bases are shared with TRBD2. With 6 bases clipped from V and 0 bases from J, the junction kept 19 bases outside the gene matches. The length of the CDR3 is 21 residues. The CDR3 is CASRSGTGGTSGGSSYNEQFF. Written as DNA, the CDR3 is TGTGCCAGCAGATCCGGGACAGGCGGAACTAGCGGGGGTAGCTCCTACAATGAGCAGTTCTTC.

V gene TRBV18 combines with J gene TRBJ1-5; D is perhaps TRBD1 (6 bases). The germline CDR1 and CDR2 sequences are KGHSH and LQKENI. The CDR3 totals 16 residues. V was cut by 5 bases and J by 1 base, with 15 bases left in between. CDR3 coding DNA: TGTGCCAGCTCATCATTAGGACAGTTGAGCAATCAGCCCCAGCATTTT. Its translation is CASSSLGQLSNQPQHF.

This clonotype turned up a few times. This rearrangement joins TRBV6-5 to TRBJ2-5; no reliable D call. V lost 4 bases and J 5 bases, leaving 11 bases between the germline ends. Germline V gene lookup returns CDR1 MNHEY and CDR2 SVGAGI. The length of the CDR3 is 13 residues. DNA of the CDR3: TGTGCCAGCAGTTCCACCAATTCCGAGACCCAGTACTTC. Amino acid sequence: CASSSTNSETQYF.

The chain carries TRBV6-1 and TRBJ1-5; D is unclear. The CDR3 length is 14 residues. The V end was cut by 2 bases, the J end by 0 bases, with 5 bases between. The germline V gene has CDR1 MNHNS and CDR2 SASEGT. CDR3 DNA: TGTGCCAGCAGTGAACTTCATAGCAATCAGCCCCAGCATTTT. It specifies CASSELHSNQPQHF.

The CDR3 bases are TGCGCCAGCAGCTCTCGTCTAAGTAGCGGGGGGGAAGAGACCCAGTACTTC. Protein product: CASSSRLSSGGEETQYF. V gene TRBV4-1 combines with J gene TRBJ2-5, with TRBD2 identical over 11 bases. V lost 5 bases, J lost 3 bases, and 11 bases stayed unmatched. Per germline, CDR1 MGHRA and CDR2 YSYEKL. The CDR3 spans 17 residues.

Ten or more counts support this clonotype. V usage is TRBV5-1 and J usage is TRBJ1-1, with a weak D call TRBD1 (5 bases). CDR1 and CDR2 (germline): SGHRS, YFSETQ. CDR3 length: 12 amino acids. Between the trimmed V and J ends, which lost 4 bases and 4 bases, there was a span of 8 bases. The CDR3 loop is CASSRGGTEAFF. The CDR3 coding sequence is TGCGCCAGCAGCAGGGGCGGCACTGAAGCTTTCTTT. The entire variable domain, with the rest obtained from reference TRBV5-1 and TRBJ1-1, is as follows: KAGVTQTPRYLIKTRGQQVTLSCSPISGHRSVSWYQQTPGQGLQFLFEYFSETQRNKGNFPGRFSGRQFSNSRSEMNVSTLELGDSALYLCASSRGGTEAFFGQGTRLTVV.

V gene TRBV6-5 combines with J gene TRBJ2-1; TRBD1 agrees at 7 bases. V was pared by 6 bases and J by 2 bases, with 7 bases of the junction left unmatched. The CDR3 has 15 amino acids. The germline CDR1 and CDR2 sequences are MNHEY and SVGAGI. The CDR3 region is CASRPTGVPYNEQFF. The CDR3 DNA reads TGTGCCAGCAGGCCTACAGGGGTCCCCTACAATGAGCAGTTCTTC.

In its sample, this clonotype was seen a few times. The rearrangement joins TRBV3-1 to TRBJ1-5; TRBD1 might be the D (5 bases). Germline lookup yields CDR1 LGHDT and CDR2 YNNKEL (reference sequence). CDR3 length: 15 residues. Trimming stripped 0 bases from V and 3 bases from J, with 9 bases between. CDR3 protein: CASSQEGRINQPQHF. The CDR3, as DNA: TGTGCCAGCAGCCAAGAGGGGCGGATCAATCAGCCCCAGCATTTT.

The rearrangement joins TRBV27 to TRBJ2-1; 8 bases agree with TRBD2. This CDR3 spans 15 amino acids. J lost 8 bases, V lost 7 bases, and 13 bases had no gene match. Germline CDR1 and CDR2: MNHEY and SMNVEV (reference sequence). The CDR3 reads CASNGYGGGEDEQFF. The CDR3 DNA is TGTGCCAGCAATGGGTACGGGGGGGGCGAGGATGAGCAGTTCTTC.

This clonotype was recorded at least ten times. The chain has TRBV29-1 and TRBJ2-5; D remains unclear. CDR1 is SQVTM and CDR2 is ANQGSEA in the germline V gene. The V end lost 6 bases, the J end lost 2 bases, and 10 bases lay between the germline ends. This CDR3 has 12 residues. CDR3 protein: CSVGPGQETQYF. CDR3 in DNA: TGCAGCGTCGGGCCAGGTCAAGAGACCCAGTACTTC.

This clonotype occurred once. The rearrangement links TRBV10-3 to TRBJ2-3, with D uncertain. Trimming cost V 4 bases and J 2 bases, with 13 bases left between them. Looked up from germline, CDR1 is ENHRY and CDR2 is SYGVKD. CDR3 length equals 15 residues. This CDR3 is CAISASASDTDTQYF. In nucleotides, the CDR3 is TGTGCCATCAGTGCATCGGCGAGTGACACAGATACGCAGTATTTT.

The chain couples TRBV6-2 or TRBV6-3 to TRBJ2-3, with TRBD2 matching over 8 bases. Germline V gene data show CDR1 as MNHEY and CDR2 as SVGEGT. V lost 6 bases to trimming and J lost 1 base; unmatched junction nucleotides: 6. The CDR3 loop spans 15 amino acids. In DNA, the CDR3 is TGTGCCAGCAGAAACAGCGGGGGAGGCACAGATACGCAGTATTTT. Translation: CASRNSGGGTDTQYF.

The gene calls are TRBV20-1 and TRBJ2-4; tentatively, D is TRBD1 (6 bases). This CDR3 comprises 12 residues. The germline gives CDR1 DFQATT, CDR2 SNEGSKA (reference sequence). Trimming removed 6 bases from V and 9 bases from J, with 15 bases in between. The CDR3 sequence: CSAGTGLGIQYF. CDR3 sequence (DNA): TGCAGTGCCGGCACAGGGTTGGGCATTCAGTACTTC.

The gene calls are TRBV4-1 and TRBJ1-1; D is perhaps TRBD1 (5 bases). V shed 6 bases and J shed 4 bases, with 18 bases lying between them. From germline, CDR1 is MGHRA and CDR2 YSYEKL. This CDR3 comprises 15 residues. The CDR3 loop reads CASRLSREGATEAFF. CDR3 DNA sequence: TGCGCCAGCAGGCTTAGCAGGGAAGGCGCCACTGAAGCTTTCTTT.